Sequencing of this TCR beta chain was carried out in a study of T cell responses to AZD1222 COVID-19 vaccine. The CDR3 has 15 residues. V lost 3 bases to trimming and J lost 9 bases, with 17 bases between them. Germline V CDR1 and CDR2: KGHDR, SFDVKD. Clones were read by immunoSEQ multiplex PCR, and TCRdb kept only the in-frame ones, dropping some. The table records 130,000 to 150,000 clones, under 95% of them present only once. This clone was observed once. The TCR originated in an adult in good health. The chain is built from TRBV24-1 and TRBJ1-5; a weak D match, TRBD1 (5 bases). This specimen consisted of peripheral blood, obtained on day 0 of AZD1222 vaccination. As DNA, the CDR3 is TGTGCCACCAGTGATCCCCCTGGACACCGGTGGCCCCAGCATTTT. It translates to CATSDPPGHRWPQHF.